The subject of this entry is one T cell receptor (beta chain). This entry belongs to a study of blood T cells in healthy people across ages. No fewer than 6 million PBMCs went into each sample. A J-beta primer mix and a sample-barcoded 5' primer were used in a second PCR of about 6 to 12 cycles. Each CDR3 protein gets one entry after TCRdb re-called the 5' RACE reads with MiXCR. The data contain approximately 800,000 distinct CDR3 sequences, roughly 50% of them singletons. The specimen sequenced was blood. The sequence derives from a man between 40 and 49 years old in good health.

CDR3 DNA: TGTGCCAGCAGCCAGGGGACTGGGGCCAACGTCCTGACTTTC. Protein sequence: CASSQGTGANVLTF. The chain is built from TRBV28 and TRBJ2-6; perhaps TRBD1 as D (6 bases). The germline V and J ends were trimmed by 6 bases and 2 bases, with 8 bases remaining between them. The CDR3 is 14 residues long. Germline CDR1 and CDR2: MDHEN and SYDVKM.